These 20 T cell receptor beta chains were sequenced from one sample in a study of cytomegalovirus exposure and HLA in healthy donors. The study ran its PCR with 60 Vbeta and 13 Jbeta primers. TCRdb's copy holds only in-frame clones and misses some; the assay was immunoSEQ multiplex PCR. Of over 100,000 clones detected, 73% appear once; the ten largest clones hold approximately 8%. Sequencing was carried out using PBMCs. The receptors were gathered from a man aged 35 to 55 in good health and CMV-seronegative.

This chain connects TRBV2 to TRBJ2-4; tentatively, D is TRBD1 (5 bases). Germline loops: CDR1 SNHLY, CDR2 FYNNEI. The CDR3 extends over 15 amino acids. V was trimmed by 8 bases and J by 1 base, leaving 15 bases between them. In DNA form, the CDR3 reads TGTGCCAGCGATCCAGGGATTTTTGCCAAAAACATTCAGTACTTC. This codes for CASDPGIFAKNIQYF.

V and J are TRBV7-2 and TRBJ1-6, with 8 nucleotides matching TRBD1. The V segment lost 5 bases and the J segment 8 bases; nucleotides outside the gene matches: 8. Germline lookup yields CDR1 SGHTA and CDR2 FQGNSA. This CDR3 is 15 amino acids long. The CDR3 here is CASSPRTGKDSPLHF. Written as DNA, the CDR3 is TGTGCCAGCAGCCCCCGGACAGGGAAGGATTCACCCCTCCACTTT.

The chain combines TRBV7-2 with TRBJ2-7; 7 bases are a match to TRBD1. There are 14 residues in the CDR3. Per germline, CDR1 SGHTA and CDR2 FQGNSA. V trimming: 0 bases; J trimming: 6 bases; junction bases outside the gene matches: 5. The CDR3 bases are TGTGCCAGCAGCTTAGCGGATGGGACAGTCGAGCAGTACTTC. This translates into CASSLADGTVEQYF.

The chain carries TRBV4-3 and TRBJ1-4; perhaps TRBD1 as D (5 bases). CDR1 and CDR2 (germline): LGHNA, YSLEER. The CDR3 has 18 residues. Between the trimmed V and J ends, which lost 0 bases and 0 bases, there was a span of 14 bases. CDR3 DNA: TGCGCCAGCAGCCAAGACTTCAGGGTAGTTGCAACTAATGAAAAACTGTTTTTT. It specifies CASSQDFRVVATNEKLFF.

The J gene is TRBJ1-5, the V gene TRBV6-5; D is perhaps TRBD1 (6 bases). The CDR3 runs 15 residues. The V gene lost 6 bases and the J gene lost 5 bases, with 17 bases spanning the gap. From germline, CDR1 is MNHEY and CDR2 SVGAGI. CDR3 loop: CASRPQTGYDQPQHF. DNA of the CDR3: TGTGCCAGCAGACCTCAAACAGGGTACGATCAGCCCCAGCATTTT.

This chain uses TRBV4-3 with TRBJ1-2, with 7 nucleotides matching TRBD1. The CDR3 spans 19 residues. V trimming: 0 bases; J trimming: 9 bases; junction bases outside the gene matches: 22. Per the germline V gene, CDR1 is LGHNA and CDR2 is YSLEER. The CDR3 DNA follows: TGCGCCAGCAGCCAAGAAGGGAAAGGTGAGAGACAGGGCCTCTCCAGCTACACCTTC. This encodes CASSQEGKGERQGLSSYTF.

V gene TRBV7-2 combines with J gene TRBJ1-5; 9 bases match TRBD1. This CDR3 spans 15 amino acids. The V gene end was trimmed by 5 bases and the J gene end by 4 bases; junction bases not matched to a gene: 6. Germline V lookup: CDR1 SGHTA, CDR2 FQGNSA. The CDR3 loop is CASSLKGQGNQPQHF. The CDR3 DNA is TGTGCCAGCAGCCTAAAAGGACAGGGGAATCAGCCCCAGCATTTT.

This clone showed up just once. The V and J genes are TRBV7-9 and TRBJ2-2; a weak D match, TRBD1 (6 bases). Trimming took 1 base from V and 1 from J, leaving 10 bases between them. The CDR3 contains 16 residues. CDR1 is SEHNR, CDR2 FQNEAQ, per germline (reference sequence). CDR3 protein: CASSLDRGMNTGELFF. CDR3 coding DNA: TGTGCCAGCAGCTTAGATAGGGGGATGAACACCGGGGAGCTGTTTTTT.

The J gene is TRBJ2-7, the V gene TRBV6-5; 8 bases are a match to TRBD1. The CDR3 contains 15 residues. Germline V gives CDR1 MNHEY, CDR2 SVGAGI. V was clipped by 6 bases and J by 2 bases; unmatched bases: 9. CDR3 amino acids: CASSLGQGPPYEQYF. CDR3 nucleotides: TGTGCCAGCAGCCTCGGACAGGGACCACCCTACGAGCAGTACTTC.

The chain's CDR3 is CASSQEWGAEAFF. Written as DNA, the CDR3 is TGTGCCAGCAGCCAAGAGTGGGGGGCTGAAGCTTTCTTT. The J gene is TRBJ1-1, the V gene TRBV4-2; tentative D call: TRBD1 (5 bases). Germline V gene sequence: CDR1 LGHNA, CDR2 YNFKEQ. V was clipped by 0 bases and J by 6 bases, with 8 bases between them. The length of the CDR3 is 13 residues.

For the CDR3, the DNA is TGTGCCAGCAGCTTAGGTCCGGGAGGGTACATTCAGTACTTC. This translates into CASSLGPGGYIQYF. The chain uses TRBV7-2 and TRBJ2-4; 8 bases line up with TRBD2. CDR3 size: 14 residues. V trimming: 1 base; J trimming: 8 bases; junction bases outside the gene matches: 4. The germline V gene encodes CDR1 SGHTA and CDR2 FQGNSA.

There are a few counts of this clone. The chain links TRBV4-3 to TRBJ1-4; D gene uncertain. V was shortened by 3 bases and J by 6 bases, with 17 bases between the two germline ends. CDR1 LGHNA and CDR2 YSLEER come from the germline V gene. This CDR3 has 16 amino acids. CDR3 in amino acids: CASSHTFVGRDEKLFF. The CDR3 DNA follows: TGCGCCAGCAGCCACACCTTTGTAGGGAGGGATGAAAAACTGTTTTTT.

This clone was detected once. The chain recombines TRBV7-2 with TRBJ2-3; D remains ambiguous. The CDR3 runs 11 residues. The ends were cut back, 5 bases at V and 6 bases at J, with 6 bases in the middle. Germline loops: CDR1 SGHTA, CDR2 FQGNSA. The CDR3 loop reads CASSRVDTQYF. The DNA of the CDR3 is TGTGCCAGCAGCCGGGTGGATACGCAGTATTTT.

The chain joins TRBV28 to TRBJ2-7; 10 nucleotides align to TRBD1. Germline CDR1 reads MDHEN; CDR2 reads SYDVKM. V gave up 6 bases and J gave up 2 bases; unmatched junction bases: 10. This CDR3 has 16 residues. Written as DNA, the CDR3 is TGTGCCAGCAGCCGGGACAGGGGAGAACCCCCCTACGAGCAGTACTTC. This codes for CASSRDRGEPPYEQYF.

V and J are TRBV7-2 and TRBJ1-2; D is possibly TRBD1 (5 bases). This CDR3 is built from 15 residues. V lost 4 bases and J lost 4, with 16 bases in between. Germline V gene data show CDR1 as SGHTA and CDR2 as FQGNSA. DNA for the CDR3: TGTGCCAGCAGCTACGGGGTCCAGGGACTCTATGGCTACACCTTC. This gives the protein CASSYGVQGLYGYTF.

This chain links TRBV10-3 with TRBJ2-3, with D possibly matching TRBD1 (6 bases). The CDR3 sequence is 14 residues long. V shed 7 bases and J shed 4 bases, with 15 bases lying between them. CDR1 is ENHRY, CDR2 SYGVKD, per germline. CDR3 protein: CAITGQGRADTQYF. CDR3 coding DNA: TGTGCCATCACTGGGCAGGGGCGGGCAGATACGCAGTATTTT.

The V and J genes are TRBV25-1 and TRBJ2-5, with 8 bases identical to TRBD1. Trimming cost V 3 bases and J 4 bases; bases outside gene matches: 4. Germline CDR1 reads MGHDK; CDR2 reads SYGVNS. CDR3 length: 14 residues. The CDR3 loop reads CASSEQGAGETQYF. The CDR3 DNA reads TGTGCCAGCAGTGAGCAGGGGGCTGGAGAGACCCAGTACTTC.

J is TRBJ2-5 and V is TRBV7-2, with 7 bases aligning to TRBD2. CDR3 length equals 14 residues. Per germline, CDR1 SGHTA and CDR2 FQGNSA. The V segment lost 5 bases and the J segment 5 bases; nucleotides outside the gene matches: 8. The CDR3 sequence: CASSASSGPETQYF. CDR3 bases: TGTGCCAGCAGCGCCTCTAGCGGCCCCGAGACCCAGTACTTC.

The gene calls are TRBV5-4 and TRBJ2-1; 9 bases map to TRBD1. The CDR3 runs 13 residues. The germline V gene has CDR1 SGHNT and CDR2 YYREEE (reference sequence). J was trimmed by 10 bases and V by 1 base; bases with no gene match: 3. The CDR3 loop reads CASSLTGGVEQFF. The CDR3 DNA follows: TGTGCCAGCAGCTTGACAGGGGGCGTGGAGCAGTTCTTC.

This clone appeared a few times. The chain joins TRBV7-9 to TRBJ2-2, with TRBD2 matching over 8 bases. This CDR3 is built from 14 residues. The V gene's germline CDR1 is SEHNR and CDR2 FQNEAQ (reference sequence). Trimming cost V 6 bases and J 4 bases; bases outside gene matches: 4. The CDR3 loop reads CASRTGGLTGELFF. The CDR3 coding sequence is TGTGCCAGCAGGACGGGGGGGCTCACCGGGGAGCTGTTTTTT.